The clone carrying this T cell receptor (beta chain) came up a few times. These data come from a study of T cell repertoires in ileal Crohn's disease. Time point noted: neoterminal ileum biopsy at postoperative endoscopy, about 6 months after surgery. Method: immunoSEQ multiplex PCR; TCRdb's copy keeps in-frame clones and lacks some. The table lists thousands of clones, around 79% of them singletons. The TCR originated in an adult with Crohn's disease. The sample taken for sequencing was ileal tissue.

The CDR3 DNA reads TGTGCCATCAGTGATGGATCGACACATGAAAAACTGTTTTTT. This sequence encodes CAISDGSTHEKLFF. The rearrangement links TRBV10-3 to TRBJ1-4; no clear D. This CDR3 region has 14 residues. Germline CDR1 ENHRY, CDR2 SYGVKD. The ends were cut back, 3 bases at V and 6 bases at J, with 11 bases in the middle.